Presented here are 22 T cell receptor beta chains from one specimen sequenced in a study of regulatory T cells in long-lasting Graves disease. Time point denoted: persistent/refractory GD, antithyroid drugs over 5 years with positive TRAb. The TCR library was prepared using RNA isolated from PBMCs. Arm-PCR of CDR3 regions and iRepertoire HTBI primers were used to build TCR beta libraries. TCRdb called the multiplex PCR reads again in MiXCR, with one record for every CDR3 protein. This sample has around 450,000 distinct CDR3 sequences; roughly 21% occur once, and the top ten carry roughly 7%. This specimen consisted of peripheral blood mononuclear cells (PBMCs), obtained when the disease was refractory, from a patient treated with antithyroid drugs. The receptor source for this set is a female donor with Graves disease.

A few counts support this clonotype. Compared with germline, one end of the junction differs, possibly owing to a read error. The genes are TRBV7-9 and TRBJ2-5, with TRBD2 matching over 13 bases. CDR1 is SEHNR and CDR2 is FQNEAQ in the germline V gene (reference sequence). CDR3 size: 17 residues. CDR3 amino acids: CASSPGLAGAYQETQHF. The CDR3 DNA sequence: TGTGCCAGCAGCCCCGGACTAGCGGGGGCGTATCAAGAGACCCAGCACTTC.

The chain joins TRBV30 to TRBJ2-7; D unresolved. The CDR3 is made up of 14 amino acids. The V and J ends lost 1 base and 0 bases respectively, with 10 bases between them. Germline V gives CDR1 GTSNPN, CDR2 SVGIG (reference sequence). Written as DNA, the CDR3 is TGTGCCTGGAGTGGGAGCTCCGGCTCCTACGAGCAGTACTTC. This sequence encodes CAWSGSSGSYEQYF.

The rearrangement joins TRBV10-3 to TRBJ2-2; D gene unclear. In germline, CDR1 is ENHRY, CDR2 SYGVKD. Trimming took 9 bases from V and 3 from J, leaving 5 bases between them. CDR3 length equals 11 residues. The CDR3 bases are TGTGCCATTCAGGACACCGGGGAGCTGTTTTTT. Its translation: CAIQDTGELFF.

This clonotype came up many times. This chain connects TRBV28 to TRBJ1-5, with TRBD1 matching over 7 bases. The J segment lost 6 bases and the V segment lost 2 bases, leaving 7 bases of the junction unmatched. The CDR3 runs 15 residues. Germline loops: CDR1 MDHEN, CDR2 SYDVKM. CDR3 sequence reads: CASSLRTGGTQPQHF. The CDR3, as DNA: TGTGCCAGCAGTTTAAGGACAGGAGGTACTCAGCCCCAGCATTTT.

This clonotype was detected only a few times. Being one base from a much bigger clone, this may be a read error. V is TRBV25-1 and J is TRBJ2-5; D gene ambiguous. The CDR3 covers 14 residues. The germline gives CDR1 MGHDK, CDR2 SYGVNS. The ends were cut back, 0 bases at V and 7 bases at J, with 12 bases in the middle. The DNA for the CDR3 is TGTGCCAGCAGTGAATATGGAGAGAAGGGGACCCAGTACTTC. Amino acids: CASSEYGEKGTQYF.

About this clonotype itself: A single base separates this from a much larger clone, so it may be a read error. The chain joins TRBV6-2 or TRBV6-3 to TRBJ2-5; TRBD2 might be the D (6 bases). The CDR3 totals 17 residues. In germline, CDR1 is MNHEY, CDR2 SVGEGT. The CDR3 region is CASSYVYGGAHGEAQYF. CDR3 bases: TGTGCCAGCAGCTACGTCTATGGCGGGGCTCACGGAGAGGCCCAGTACTTC.

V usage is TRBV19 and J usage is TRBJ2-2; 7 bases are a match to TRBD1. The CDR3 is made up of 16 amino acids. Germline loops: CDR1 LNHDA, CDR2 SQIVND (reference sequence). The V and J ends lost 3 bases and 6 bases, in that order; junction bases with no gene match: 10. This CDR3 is CASSMRGQGKAGELFF. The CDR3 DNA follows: TGTGCCAGTAGTATGAGGGGGCAGGGGAAGGCCGGGGAGCTGTTTTTT.

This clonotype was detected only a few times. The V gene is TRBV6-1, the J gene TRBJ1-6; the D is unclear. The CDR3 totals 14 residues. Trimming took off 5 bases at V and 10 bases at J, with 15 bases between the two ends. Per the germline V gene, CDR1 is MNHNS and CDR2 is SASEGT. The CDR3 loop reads CASSPGDLMSPLHF. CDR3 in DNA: TGTGCCAGCAGTCCCGGGGATCTCATGTCACCCCTCCACTTT.

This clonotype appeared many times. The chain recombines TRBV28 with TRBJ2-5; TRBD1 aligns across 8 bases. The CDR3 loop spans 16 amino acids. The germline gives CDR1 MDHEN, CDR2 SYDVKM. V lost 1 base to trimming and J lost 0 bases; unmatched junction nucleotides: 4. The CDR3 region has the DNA TGTGCCAGCAGTTTATTAGGACAGGGATACCAAGAGACCCAGTACTTC. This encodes CASSLLGQGYQETQYF.

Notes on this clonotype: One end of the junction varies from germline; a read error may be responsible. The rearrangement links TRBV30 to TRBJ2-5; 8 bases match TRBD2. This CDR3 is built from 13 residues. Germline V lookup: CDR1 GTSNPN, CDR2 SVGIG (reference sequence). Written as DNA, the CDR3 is TGTGCCTGGAGTAGCGGGAGTTTTGAGACCAAGTACTTC. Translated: CAWSSGSFETKYF.

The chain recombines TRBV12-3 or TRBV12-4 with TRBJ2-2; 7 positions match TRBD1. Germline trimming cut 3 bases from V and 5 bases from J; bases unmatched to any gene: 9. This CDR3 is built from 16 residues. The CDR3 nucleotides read TGTGCCAGCAGTTTTGGACAGGTCGAAGTAACCGGGGAGCTGTTTTTT. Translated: CASSFGQVEVTGELFF.

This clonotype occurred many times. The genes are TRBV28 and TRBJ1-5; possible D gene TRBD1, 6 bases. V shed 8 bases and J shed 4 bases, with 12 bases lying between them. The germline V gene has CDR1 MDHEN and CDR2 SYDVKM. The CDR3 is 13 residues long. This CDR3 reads CASYPTGNQPQHF. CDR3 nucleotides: TGTGCCAGCTACCCAACAGGGAATCAGCCCCAGCATTTT.

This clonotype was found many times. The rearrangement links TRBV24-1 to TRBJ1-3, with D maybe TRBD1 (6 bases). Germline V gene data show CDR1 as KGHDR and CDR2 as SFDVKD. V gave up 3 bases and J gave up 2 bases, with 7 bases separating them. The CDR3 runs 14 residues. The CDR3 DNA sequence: TGTGCCACCAGTGATCAGGGGACTGGAAACACCATATATTTT. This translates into CATSDQGTGNTIYF.

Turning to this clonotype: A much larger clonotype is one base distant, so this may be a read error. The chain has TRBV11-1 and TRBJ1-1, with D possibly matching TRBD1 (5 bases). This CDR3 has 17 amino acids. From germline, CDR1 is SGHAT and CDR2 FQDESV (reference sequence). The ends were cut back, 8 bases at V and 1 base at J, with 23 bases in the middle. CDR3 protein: CASGSRKPGMTNTEAFF. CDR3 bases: TGTGCCAGCGGCTCACGCAAGCCAGGGATGACGAACACTGAAGCTTTCTTT.

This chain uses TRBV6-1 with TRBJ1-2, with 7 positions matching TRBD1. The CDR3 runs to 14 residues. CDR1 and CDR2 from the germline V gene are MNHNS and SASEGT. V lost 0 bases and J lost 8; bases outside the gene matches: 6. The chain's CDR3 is CASSEAEQGNGYTF. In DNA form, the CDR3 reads TGTGCCAGCAGTGAAGCGGAACAGGGGAACGGCTACACCTTC.

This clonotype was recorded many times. Here the CDR3 reads CASRDRMNTEAFF. The CDR3 region has the DNA TGTGCCAGCAGGGACAGGATGAACACTGAAGCTTTCTTT. The chain is built from TRBV12-3 or TRBV12-4 and TRBJ1-1, with 7 bases aligning to TRBD1. V shed 6 bases, J shed 0 bases, and the junction held 1 base outside the gene matches. The CDR3 loop spans 13 amino acids.

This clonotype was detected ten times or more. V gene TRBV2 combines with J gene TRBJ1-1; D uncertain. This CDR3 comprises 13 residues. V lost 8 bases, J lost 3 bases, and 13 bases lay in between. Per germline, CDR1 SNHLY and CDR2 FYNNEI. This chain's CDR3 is CASQKLPDTEAFF. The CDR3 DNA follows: TGTGCCAGCCAAAAGTTGCCGGACACTGAAGCTTTCTTT. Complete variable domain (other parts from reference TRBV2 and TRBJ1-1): EPEVTQTPSHQVTQMGQEVILRCVPISNHLYFYWYRQILGQKVEFLVSFYNNEISEKSEIFDDQFSVERPDGSNFTLKIRSTKLEDSAMYFCASQKLPDTEAFFGQGTRLTVV.

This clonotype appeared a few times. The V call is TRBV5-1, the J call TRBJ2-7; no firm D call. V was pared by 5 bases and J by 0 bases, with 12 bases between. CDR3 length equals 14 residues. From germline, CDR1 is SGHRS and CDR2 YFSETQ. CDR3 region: CASSRQESSYEQYF. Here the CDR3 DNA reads TGCGCCAGCAGTCGGCAGGAGAGCTCCTACGAGCAGTACTTC. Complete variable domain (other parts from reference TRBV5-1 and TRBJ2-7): KAGVTQTPRYLIKTRGQQVTLSCSPISGHRSVSWYQQTPGQGLQFLFEYFSETQRNKGNFPGRFSGRQFSNSRSEMNVSTLELGDSALYLCASSRQESSYEQYFGPGTRLTVT.

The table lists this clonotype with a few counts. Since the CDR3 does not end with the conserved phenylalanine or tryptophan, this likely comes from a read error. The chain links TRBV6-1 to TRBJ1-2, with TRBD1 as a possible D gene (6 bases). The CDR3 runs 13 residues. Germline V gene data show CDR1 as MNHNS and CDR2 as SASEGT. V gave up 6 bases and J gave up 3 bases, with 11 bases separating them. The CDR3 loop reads CASRTGTYYGYTL. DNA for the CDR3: TGTGCCAGCAGAACCGGGACATACTATGGCTACACCCTC.

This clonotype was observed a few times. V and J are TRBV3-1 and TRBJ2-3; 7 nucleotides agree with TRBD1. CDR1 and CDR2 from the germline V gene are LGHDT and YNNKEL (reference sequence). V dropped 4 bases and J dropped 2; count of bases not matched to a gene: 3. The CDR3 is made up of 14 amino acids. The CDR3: CASSPGQATDTQYF. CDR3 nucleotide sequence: TGTGCCAGCAGCCCTGGACAGGCCACAGATACGCAGTATTTT.

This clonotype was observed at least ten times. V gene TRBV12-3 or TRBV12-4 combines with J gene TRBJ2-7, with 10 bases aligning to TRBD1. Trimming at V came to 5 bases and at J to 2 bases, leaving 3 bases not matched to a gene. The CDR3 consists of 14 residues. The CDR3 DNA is TGTGCCAGCAGTGCGGACAGGGGGGCCTACGAGCAGTACTTC. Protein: CASSADRGAYEQYF.

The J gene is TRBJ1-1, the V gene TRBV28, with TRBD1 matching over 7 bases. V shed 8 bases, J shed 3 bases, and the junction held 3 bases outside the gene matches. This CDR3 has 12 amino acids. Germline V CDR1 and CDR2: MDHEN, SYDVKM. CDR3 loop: CASLGQYTEAFF. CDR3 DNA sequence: TGTGCCAGCCTGGGACAGTACACTGAAGCTTTCTTT.